The entry that follows covers one TCR beta chain sequence. V lost 3 bases, J lost 8 bases, and 8 bases lay in between. Germline CDR1 SGDLS, CDR2 YYNGEE. The CDR3 has 12 amino acids. This entry belongs to a study of CD8+ T cells in alopecia areata. On the study more broadly: Administration of oral tofacitinib to treated patients was at 5 to 10 mg twice daily.

Noted treatment: oral pan-JAK inhibitor, 5-10 mg twice daily. Sequencing templates came from extracted RNA that was reverse transcribed into cDNA. The assay was immunoSEQ multiplex PCR, and TCRdb's table has in-frame clones only and misses some. The sample yields about 210,000 clones, 30% to 40% seen once. The chain has TRBV9 and TRBJ1-4; D remains unclear. This receptor was taken from a human donor with alopecia areata. The sequencing here drew on CD4+ T cells sorted from blood, taken at approximately week 34, from a patient treated with tofacitinib. CDR3 loop: CASSAPGEKLFF. The CDR3 region has the DNA TGTGCCAGCAGCGCCCCTGGGGAAAAACTGTTTTTT.